This T cell receptor beta chain was captured in a study of Ad26.COV2.S vaccination and SARS-CoV-2 variants (dated by TCRdb to the early 2020s). Broadly, across the study: TCRbeta repertoire sequencing served as the tool for gauging how specific and how broad the SARS-CoV-2-reactive T cell receptors were following Ad26.COV2.S vaccination. A total of some 30 samples were included in the TCR-sequenced set, comprising around 19 Ad26.COV2.S vaccine recipients, 5 placebo recipients and 8 SARS-CoV-2 convalescent individuals. What the work shows at the level of the full study, not this receptor alone: Higher spike-specific TCR breadth was observed in Ad26.COV2.S recipients than in placebo recipients (P = 0.0014). Substantial breadth of spike-specific CD8+ and CD4+ T cell responses was reported after vaccination. Comparable non-spike TCR breadth was observed between vaccine and placebo recipients, consistent with only spike being contained in the vaccine. According to the authors, total T cell responses may have been underestimated by the TCR breadth and depth analyses.

The immunoSEQ Assay was the method used to sequence TCRbeta CDR3 regions. After extraction, genomic DNA underwent amplification by bias-controlled multiplex PCR, followed by high-throughput sequencing. The study's processing was this. Collapsing and filtering of sequences were performed to quantify the absolute abundance of each unique TCRbeta CDR3 region. T cell fraction was estimated by normalization of TCRbeta template counts to usable DNA, with usable DNA being measured through amplification of reference genes present in all nucleated cells. Repertoire TCRs were annotated as SARS-CoV-2-specific when V gene, CDR3 amino acid sequence and J gene were exactly matched to a known reactive TCR set. The reference SARS-CoV-2 TCR set was obtained from MIRA and was filtered for enrichment in COVID-19-positive ImmuneCODE repertoires, whereby public or cross-reactive TCRs were removed. Using the MIRA antigens, annotated TCRs were further analysed by specific ORF or by position within an ORF. Depth was the summed frequency of annotated unique rearrangements, while breadth was defined as annotated unique rearrangements over total unique productive rearrangements. Two-sided Wilcoxon rank-sum tests were used to compare TCR breadth between groups. TCRdb obtained this table from immuneACCESS and retained in-frame rearrangements with V and J assigned. These tables miss some clones; where compared with another copy, unresolved V genes account for less than half of the shortfall, and the remainder is unexplained. Clonal size and the V and J genes are those of that table, whereas D and trimming came from the DNA. The sample table records under 95,000 clones; about four fifths of these occur just once. The leading ten clones occupy 16% of the sample.

The time point label, read with the paper, signifies: individuals recovered from natural SARS-CoV-2 infection. Remarks on this clone: What this receptor recognizes is not known. The record has no base qualities; no much larger clone is one base away.

Taken from the germline V gene (reference sequence), the CDR1 and CDR2 loops are LNHDA and SQIVND. The CDR3, cysteine through phenylalanine, is 15 amino acids long. Left in the record is the CDR3 DNA by itself, 45 bases read in frame from the first base. V is pared back by 4 bases and J by 0 bases, with 10 bases lying between the germline termini. The sequencing used peripheral blood, collected after recovery from COVID-19. This clonotype originated in a human donor who had recovered from COVID-19. The sequence joins TRBV19 to TRBJ1-3, and the D gene may be TRBD1, 5 bases matching. The CDR3 region reads CASSRGRNSGNTIYF. The nucleotides read TGTGCCAGTAGTAGGGGACGGAACTCTGGAAACACCATATATTTT.